This TCR beta chain was observed in a study of blood T cell repertoires in COVID-19. On the study more broadly: Whether acute or convalescent, the COVID-19 samples came from the United States, Italy and Spain.

Concerning this clone itself: Additional DNA sequences in this sample encode the identical CDR3.

Per the authors' pipeline: Nucleated cell number was recorded as an estimate derived from reference gene primer amplification. Profiled with immunoSEQ multiplex PCR; TCRdb holds only in-frame clones, not every one. V and J calls and clone size are given by that table; D and trimming were obtained from the DNA. Of 110,000 or so clones listed, 70% to 80% are singletons. The CDR3 runs 14 residues. V was shortened by 5 bases and J by 5 bases, with 14 bases between the two germline ends. CDR1 SGHRS and CDR2 YFSETQ come from the germline V gene. This chain uses TRBV5-1 with TRBJ2-1; possibly TRBD1 for D (6 bases). The sample was peripheral blood. The source is a man between 65 and 80 years old with acute or convalescent COVID-19. The CDR3 sequence: CASSLMGADNEQFF. The CDR3 nucleotides are TGCGCCAGCAGTCTCATGGGGGCAGACAATGAGCAGTTCTTC.